Listed here are 22 T cell receptor beta chains from one sample, sequenced in a study of T-cell reconstitution after alpha-beta-depleted transplantation in children. Unique molecular identifiers were incorporated during preparation of the TCRbeta library. TCRdb processed the PCR reads anew with MiXCR; each CDR3 protein has one entry. Of a few hundred thousand distinct CDR3 sequences in the sample, 20% to 30% were seen once. The sample was PBMCs, taken before TCRalphabeta/CD19-depleted stem cell transplant. These receptors all stem from a girl aged 2 to 10 with Fanconi anemia, due to receive a stem cell transplant.

This clonotype showed up many times. The J gene is TRBJ2-5, the V gene TRBV20-1; perhaps TRBD2 as D (5 bases). The CDR3 runs 13 residues. Germline V gene sequence: CDR1 DFQATT, CDR2 SNEGSKA (reference sequence). Trimming removed 3 bases at V and 1 base at J, with 9 bases between. The chain's CDR3 is CSASSGLQETQYF. CDR3 bases: TGCAGTGCTAGTTCCGGACTCCAAGAGACCCAGTACTTC.

This clonotype has at least ten counts. J is TRBJ2-4 and V is TRBV5-6, with a tentative D call TRBD2 (5 bases). V gave up 0 bases and J gave up 0 bases, with 7 bases separating them. The CDR3 is made up of 15 amino acids. The germline gives CDR1 SGHDT, CDR2 YYEEEE. The CDR3 DNA is TGTGCCAGCAGCTTGGCGGGGTTAGCCAAAAACATTCAGTACTTC. Translated, it gives CASSLAGLAKNIQYF.

The chain has TRBV11-2 and TRBJ2-7, with 9 positions matching TRBD1. Germline V gene sequence: CDR1 SGHAT, CDR2 FQNNGV. Trimming cost V 0 bases and J 5 bases; bases outside gene matches: 26. This CDR3 comprises 22 residues. CDR3 in DNA: TGTGCCAGCAGCTTAGATCTTGCCCGGGACAGGGAACTATTCTCGTTGTATGACGAGCAGTACTTC. Protein product: CASSLDLARDRELFSLYDEQYF.

V usage is TRBV20-1 and J usage is TRBJ2-3; 16 bases fit TRBD2. The CDR3 spans 15 residues. CDR1 is DFQATT and CDR2 is SNEGSKA in the germline V gene (reference sequence). The trim removed 2 bases at V and 6 bases at J, leaving 2 bases unmatched. CDR3 in amino acids: CSARPGLAGGDTQYF. CDR3 DNA: TGCAGTGCTAGACCGGGACTAGCGGGGGGGGATACGCAGTATTTT.

This clonotype was detected ten times or more. This rearrangement joins TRBV9 to TRBJ2-3; 11 bases fit TRBD2. This CDR3 spans 16 amino acids. Germline V gene sequence: CDR1 SGDLS, CDR2 YYNGEE. V trimming: 0 bases; J trimming: 4 bases; junction bases outside the gene matches: 4. CDR3 loop: CASSVELAGGPDTQYF. CDR3 DNA sequence: TGTGCCAGCAGCGTAGAGCTAGCGGGGGGCCCAGATACGCAGTATTTT.

This clonotype was counted a few times. The V call is TRBV29-1, the J call TRBJ1-4; 7 positions match TRBD1. The CDR3 totals 15 residues. The V gene end was trimmed by 0 bases and the J gene end by 7 bases; junction bases not matched to a gene: 8. Germline assignment: CDR1 SQVTM and CDR2 ANQGSEA. The CDR3 region is CSVEDPTGAGEKLFF. The CDR3 nucleotides are TGCAGCGTTGAAGATCCTACAGGGGCGGGTGAAAAACTGTTTTTT. Complete variable domain (other parts from reference TRBV29-1 and TRBJ1-4): SAVISQKPSRDICQRGTSLTIQCQVDSQVTMMFWYRQQPGQSLTLIATANQGSEATYESGFVIDKFPISRPNLTFSTLTVSNMSPEDSSIYLCSVEDPTGAGEKLFFGSGTQLSVL.

This clonotype was counted a few times. The rearrangement joins TRBV29-1 to TRBJ2-7, with a tentative D call TRBD1 (6 bases). From germline, CDR1 is SQVTM and CDR2 ANQGSEA. Between the trimmed V and J ends, which lost 4 bases and 4 bases, there was a span of 14 bases. The CDR3 totals 13 residues. CDR3 DNA: TGCAGCGTTGCTCTGGGGGCCTCGTACGAGCAGTACTTC. Protein: CSVALGASYEQYF.

At least ten counts were recorded for this clonotype. This chain connects TRBV25-1 to TRBJ1-4; D is ambiguous. The CDR3 runs 11 residues. Trimming stripped 7 bases from V and 6 bases from J, with 6 bases between. Per germline, CDR1 MGHDK and CDR2 SYGVNS. The CDR3 region is CASNYDEKLFF. DNA of the CDR3: TGTGCCAGCAATTACGATGAAAAACTGTTTTTT. The full variable domain, with the rest looked up from reference TRBV25-1 and TRBJ1-4, is EADIYQTPRYLVIGTGKKITLECSQTMGHDKMYWYQQDPGMELHLIHYSYGVNSTEKGDLSSESTVSRIRTEHFPLTLESARPSHTSQYLCASNYDEKLFFGSGTQLSVL.

The J gene is TRBJ2-3, the V gene TRBV6-5; maybe TRBD2 (5 bases). Germline CDR1 is MNHEY and CDR2 is SVGAGI. This CDR3 is built from 15 residues. The V end lost 1 base, the J end lost 1 base, and 9 bases lay between the germline ends. In DNA form, the CDR3 reads TGTGCCAGCAGTTACTACCGGGATCGCACAGATACGCAGTATTTT. Translation: CASSYYRDRTDTQYF.

Here the CDR3 DNA reads TGTGCCAGCAGTGAATATAGGGGGCCCCAAGAGACCCAGTACTTC. Translated, it gives CASSEYRGPQETQYF. The rearrangement uses TRBV25-1 and TRBJ2-5, with 7 bases matching TRBD1. Germline V lookup: CDR1 MGHDK, CDR2 SYGVNS. CDR3 size: 15 residues. The junction had 2 bases not matched to a gene; V was cut back by 0 bases and J by 1 base.

The CDR3: CASSWGGRYTDTQYF. The DNA of the CDR3 is TGTGCCAGCAGCTGGGGGGGACGGTACACAGATACGCAGTATTTT. The chain combines TRBV5-6 with TRBJ2-3, with 7 bases lining up with TRBD2. The CDR3 extends over 15 amino acids. Germline V gene sequence: CDR1 SGHDT, CDR2 YYEEEE. V dropped 3 bases and J dropped 2; count of bases not matched to a gene: 6. Combining the CDR3 with reference TRBV5-6 and TRBJ2-3 gives the whole variable domain DAGVTQSPTHLIKTRGQQVTLRCSPKSGHDTVSWYQQALGQGPQFIFQYYEEEERQRGNFPDRFSGHQFPNYSSELNVNALLLGDSALYLCASSWGGRYTDTQYFGPGTRLTVL.

The chain joins TRBV29-1 to TRBJ2-1; D gene uncertain. V was pared by 4 bases and J by 0 bases, with 13 bases between. There are 15 residues in the CDR3. Germline V CDR1 and CDR2: SQVTM, ANQGSEA. CDR3 DNA sequence: TGCAGCGTTGGCCCCACAGTTCTCTCCTACAATGAGCAGTTCTTC. Translated, it gives CSVGPTVLSYNEQFF.

This clonotype has only a few counts. The chain uses TRBV5-1 and TRBJ2-1; 9 bases match TRBD2. The CDR3 spans 13 residues. Trimming took 9 bases from V and 2 from J; bases not matched to a gene: 3. Germline V gives CDR1 SGHRS, CDR2 YFSETQ. Written as DNA, the CDR3 is TGCGCCACCCGACTAGCGGCCTACAATGAGCAGTTCTTC. Protein: CATRLAAYNEQFF.

The DNA of the CDR3 is TGCGCCAGCCTTAGCTGGAGCTCCTACAATGAGCAGTTCTTC. It encodes CASLSWSSYNEQFF. This chain connects TRBV10-2 to TRBJ2-1, with unresolved D. V lost 8 bases, J lost 0 bases, and 11 bases lay in between. This CDR3 is 14 amino acids long. Looked up from germline, CDR1 is WSHSY and CDR2 is SAAADI.

The rearrangement joins TRBV12-3 or TRBV12-4 to TRBJ2-1, with TRBD2 matching 9 bases. The J segment lost 1 base and the V segment lost 5 bases, leaving 9 bases of the junction unmatched. CDR3 length: 17 amino acids. The CDR3 nucleotides are TGTGCCAGCAGTCCCCCATCTAGCGGGGATTCCTACAATGAGCAGTTCTTC. Encoded protein: CASSPPSSGDSYNEQFF.

This clonotype was observed a few times. The J gene is TRBJ1-4, the V gene TRBV6-6, with TRBD1 as a possible D gene (5 bases). This CDR3 contains 13 residues. Germline V gene lookup returns CDR1 MNHNY and CDR2 SVGAGI (reference sequence). Trimming cost V 2 bases and J 9 bases, with 10 bases left between them. CDR3 protein: CASSYDGTKKLFF. CDR3 sequence (DNA): TGTGCCAGCAGTTACGACGGGACCAAAAAACTGTTTTTT.

This clonotype was detected a few times. The chain has TRBV5-1 and TRBJ1-6, with D possibly TRBD1 on 5 matching bases. The V end lost 1 base, the J end lost 6 bases, and 8 bases lay between the germline ends. The CDR3 sequence is 14 residues long. Germline V gene lookup returns CDR1 SGHRS and CDR2 YFSETQ. In nucleotides, the CDR3 is TGCGCCAGCAGCTTGCAAGGGACTAATTCACCCCTCCACTTT. It encodes CASSLQGTNSPLHF.

This rearrangement joins TRBV25-1 to TRBJ2-3; 9 bases are shared with TRBD2. From germline, CDR1 is MGHDK and CDR2 SYGVNS. CDR3 size: 15 residues. After removal of 2 bases from V and 2 bases from J, the junction contained 2 bases not matched to a gene. The CDR3 region is CASSEGGRATDTQYF. In DNA form, the CDR3 reads TGTGCCAGCAGTGAAGGCGGGAGGGCCACAGATACGCAGTATTTT.

The gene calls are TRBV28 and TRBJ2-5; TRBD2 might be the D (6 bases). V was shortened by 6 bases and J by 4 bases, with 18 bases between the two germline ends. This CDR3 has 15 amino acids. CDR1 and CDR2 (germline): MDHEN, SYDVKM. CDR3 sequence reads: CASSLIIADLETQYF. The CDR3 nucleotides read TGTGCCAGCAGCCTTATCATAGCGGACCTAGAGACCCAGTACTTC.

The sample holds many counts of this clonotype. The rearrangement joins TRBV5-5 to TRBJ1-5; no clear D. The CDR3 length is 18 residues. V lost 0 bases to trimming and J lost 0 bases, with 16 bases between them. Per germline, CDR1 SGHKS and CDR2 YYEKEE (reference sequence). CDR3 loop: CASSLEGGPWVSNQPQHF. The CDR3 bases are TGTGCCAGCAGCTTGGAAGGAGGACCCTGGGTTAGCAATCAGCCCCAGCATTTT.

The J gene is TRBJ2-7, the V gene TRBV10-3; D may be TRBD1 (5 bases). Germline V gene sequence: CDR1 ENHRY, CDR2 SYGVKD. Deletions cut 10 bases from V and 0 bases from J, with 16 bases between. This CDR3 has 14 residues. The CDR3 here is CATKIVDSSYEQYF. In DNA form, the CDR3 reads TGTGCCACCAAGATCGTCGACAGCTCCTACGAGCAGTACTTC.

The DNA of the CDR3 is TGCAGCGTTGGCCATCCGACATTGAGCGGCTACGAGCAGTACTTC. It yields the protein CSVGHPTLSGYEQYF. The chain is built from TRBV29-1 and TRBJ2-7, with a weak D call TRBD2 (5 bases). CDR1 is SQVTM and CDR2 is ANQGSEA in the germline V gene. V was shortened by 4 bases and J by 3 bases, with 19 bases between the two germline ends. This CDR3 is 15 amino acids long.